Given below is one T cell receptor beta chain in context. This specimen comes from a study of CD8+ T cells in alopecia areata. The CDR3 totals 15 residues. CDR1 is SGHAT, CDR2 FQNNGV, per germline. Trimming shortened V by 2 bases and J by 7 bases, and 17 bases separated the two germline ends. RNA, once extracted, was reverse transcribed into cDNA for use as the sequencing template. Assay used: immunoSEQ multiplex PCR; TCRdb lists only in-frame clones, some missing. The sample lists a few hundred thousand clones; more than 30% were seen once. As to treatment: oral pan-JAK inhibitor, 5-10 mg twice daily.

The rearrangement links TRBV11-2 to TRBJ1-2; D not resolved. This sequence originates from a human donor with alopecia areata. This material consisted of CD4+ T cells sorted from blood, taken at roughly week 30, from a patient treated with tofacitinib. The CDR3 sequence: CASSLNLDGAGGYTF. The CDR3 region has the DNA TGTGCCAGCAGCTTAAACCTTGACGGTGCAGGTGGCTACACCTTC.